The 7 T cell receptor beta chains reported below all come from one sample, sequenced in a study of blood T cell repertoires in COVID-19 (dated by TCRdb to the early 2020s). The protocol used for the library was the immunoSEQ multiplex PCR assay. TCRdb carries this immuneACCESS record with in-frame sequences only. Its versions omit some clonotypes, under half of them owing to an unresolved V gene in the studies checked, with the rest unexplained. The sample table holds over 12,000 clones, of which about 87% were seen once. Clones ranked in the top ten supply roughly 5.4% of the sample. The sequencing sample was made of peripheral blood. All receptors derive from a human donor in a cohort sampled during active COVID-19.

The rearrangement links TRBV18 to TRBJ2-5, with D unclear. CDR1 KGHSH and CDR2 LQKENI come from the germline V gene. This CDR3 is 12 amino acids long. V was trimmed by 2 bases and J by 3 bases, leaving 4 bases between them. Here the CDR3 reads CASSPGEETQYF. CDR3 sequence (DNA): TGTGCCAGCTCACCAGGAGAAGAGACCCAGTACTTC.

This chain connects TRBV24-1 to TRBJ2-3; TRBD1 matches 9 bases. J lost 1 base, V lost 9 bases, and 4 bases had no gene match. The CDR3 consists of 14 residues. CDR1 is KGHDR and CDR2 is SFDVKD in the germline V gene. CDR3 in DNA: TGTGCCACCCGAAGACAGGGGGGCACAGATACGCAGTATTTT. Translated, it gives CATRRQGGTDTQYF.

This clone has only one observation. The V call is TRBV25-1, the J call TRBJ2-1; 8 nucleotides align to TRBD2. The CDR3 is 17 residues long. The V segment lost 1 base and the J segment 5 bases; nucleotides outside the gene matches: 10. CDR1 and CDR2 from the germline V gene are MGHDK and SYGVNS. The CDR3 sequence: CASSESDHSGNHNEQFF. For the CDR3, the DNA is TGTGCCAGCAGTGAATCGGACCATAGCGGGAACCACAATGAGCAGTTCTTC.

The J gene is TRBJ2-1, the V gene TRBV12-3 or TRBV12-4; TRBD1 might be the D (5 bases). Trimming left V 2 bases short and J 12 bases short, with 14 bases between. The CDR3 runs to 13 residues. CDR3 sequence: CASSLTGQQVQFF. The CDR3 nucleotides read TGTGCCAGCAGTTTAACAGGACAACAGGTGCAGTTCTTC.

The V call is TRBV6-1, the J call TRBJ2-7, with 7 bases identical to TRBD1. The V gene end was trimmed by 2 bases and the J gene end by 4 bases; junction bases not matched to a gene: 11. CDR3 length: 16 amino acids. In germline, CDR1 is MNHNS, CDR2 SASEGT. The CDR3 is CASSELPGTDLYEQYF. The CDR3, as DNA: TGTGCCAGCAGTGAACTTCCCGGGACAGATTTATACGAGCAGTACTTC.

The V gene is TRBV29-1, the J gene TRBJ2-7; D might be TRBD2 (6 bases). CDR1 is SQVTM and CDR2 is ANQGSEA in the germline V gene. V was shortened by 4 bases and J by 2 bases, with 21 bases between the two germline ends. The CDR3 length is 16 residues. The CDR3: CSVAANRKRGTYEQYF. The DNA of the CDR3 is TGCAGCGTTGCCGCAAACAGGAAACGGGGGACCTACGAGCAGTACTTC.

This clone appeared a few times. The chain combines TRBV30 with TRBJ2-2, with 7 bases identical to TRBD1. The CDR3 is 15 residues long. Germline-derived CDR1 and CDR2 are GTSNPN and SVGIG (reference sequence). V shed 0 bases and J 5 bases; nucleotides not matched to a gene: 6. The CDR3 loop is CAWSVQPGGTGELFF. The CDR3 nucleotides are TGTGCCTGGAGTGTACAACCAGGGGGTACCGGGGAGCTGTTTTTT.